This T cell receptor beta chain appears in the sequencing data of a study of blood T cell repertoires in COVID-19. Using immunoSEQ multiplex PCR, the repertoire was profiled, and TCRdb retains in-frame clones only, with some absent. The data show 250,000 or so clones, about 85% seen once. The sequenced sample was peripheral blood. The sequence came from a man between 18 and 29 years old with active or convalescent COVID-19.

DNA for the CDR3: TGTGCCAGCAGTCACAGGGAAGCGGATACGCAGTATTTT. This sequence encodes CASSHREADTQYF. The V call is TRBV28, the J call TRBJ2-3; TRBD1 might be the D (6 bases). Germline CDR1 reads MDHEN; CDR2 reads SYDVKM. Trimming shortened V by 5 bases and J by 6 bases, and 12 bases separated the two germline ends. The length of the CDR3 is 13 residues.